This is a list of T cell receptor beta chains from one sample in a study of blood T cell repertoires in COVID-19. TCRdb's copy holds only in-frame clones and misses some; the assay was immunoSEQ multiplex PCR. This repertoire shows approximately 210,000 clones, about 89% found once; its top ten account for more than 4.5%. The sample taken for sequencing was peripheral blood. These receptors came from a woman in her forties with acute or convalescent COVID-19. Both conserved end residues are part of each CDR3. The D gene is left open where the match is weak. Expanded clones get a size class; other rows say once, few or many, or leave the size out.

size,J,V,length,D,CDR3,DNA
once,TRBJ1-1,TRBV6-2/TRBV6-3,14,-,CASNPGQQYGEAFF,TGTGCCAGCAACCCGGGACAACAATACGGTGAAGCTTTCTTT
-,TRBJ1-3,TRBV19,15,-,CASRSMRSGGNTIYF,TGTGCCAGCCGGTCTATGCGCTCAGGCGGAAACACCATATATTTT
-,TRBJ2-2,TRBV12-5,18,TRBD1,CASGWRTGGTDNTGELFF,TGTGCTAGTGGTTGGAGGACAGGGGGGACCGATAACACCGGGGAGCTGTTTTTT
-,TRBJ2-5,TRBV5-1,17,TRBD2,CASSLATSGGYQETQYF,TGCGCCAGCAGCTTGGCCACTAGCGGGGGGTACCAAGAGACCCAGTACTTC
-,TRBJ1-1,TRBV25-1,14,-,CASSEAPGNTEAFF,TGTGCCAGCAGCGAGGCCCCCGGGAACACTGAAGCTTTCTTT
few,TRBJ2-1,TRBV15,20,-,CATSSALIYRWDTSYNEQFF,TGTGCCACCAGCAGCGCGTTAATATACCGGTGGGACACCTCCTACAATGAGCAGTTCTTC
once,TRBJ1-1,TRBV10-3,14,-,CAISSEGGNTEAFF,TGTGCCATCAGTTCCGAGGGAGGAAACACTGAAGCTTTCTTT
-,TRBJ1-3,TRBV5-5,14,-,CASSLTSSGNTIYF,TGTGCCAGCAGCTTGACCAGCTCTGGAAACACCATATATTTT
-,TRBJ1-2,TRBV21-1,16,-,CASRRIWYSPNYGYTF,TGTGCCAGCAGAAGAATTTGGTACAGCCCTAACTATGGCTACACCTTC
-,TRBJ1-5,TRBV10-2,15,TRBD1,CASREETGGLKPQHF,TGCGCCAGCAGAGAAGAGACAGGGGGCTTGAAGCCCCAGCATTTT
once,TRBJ2-2,TRBV7-8,16,TRBD2,CASSSGGGEYTGELFF,TGTGCCAGCAGCTCCGGCGGGGGGGAATACACCGGGGAGCTGTTTTTT
-,TRBJ1-1,TRBV29-1,11,-,CSAQDNTEAFF,TGCAGCGCCCAGGATAACACTGAAGCTTTCTTT
-,TRBJ1-1,TRBV6-4,13,-,CASGGARRAEAFF,TGTGCCAGCGGGGGGGCCCGACGGGCTGAAGCTTTCTTT
-,TRBJ1-2,TRBV3-1/TRBV3-2,13,-,CASSPQTGYGYTF,TGTGCCAGCAGCCCCCAAACGGGTTATGGCTACACCTTC
-,TRBJ2-1,TRBV7-9,14,TRBD2,CASSSRRLAGEQFF,TGTGCCAGCAGCTCCCGGCGACTAGCAGGTGAGCAGTTCTTC
-,TRBJ1-2,TRBV6-1,14,TRBD1,CASSDDRGYYGYTF,TGTGCCAGCAGTGACGACAGGGGGTACTATGGCTACACCTTC
-,TRBJ1-1,TRBV7-2,14,TRBD1,CASSSNRGPTEAFF,TGTGCCAGCAGCTCCAACAGGGGTCCCACTGAAGCTTTCTTT
once,TRBJ2-1,TRBV27,14,-,CASRRGGSYNEQFF,TGTGCCAGCAGGAGGGGGGGGTCCTACAATGAGCAGTTCTTC
-,TRBJ2-5,TRBV14,16,TRBD1,CASSHTDRAGVKTQYF,TGTGCCAGCAGTCACACGGACAGGGCTGGCGTAAAGACCCAGTACTTC
-,TRBJ1-1,TRBV9,14,TRBD1,CASSDGQGNTEAFF,TGTGCCAGCAGCGATGGACAGGGAAACACTGAAGCTTTCTTT
once,TRBJ1-2,TRBV4-1,16,-,CASSRSTGFSNYGYTF,TGCGCCAGCAGCCGCTCCACAGGATTCTCTAACTATGGCTACACCTTC
once,TRBJ1-6,TRBV7-9,18,-,CASSLAIKAGLRNSPLHF,TGTGCCAGCAGCTTAGCGATAAAGGCAGGGTTGCGGAATTCACCCCTCCACTTT
once,TRBJ2-5,TRBV5-4,17,TRBD2,CASSLPTAGGEPETQYF,TGTGCCAGCAGCTTGCCCACCGCGGGGGGGGAACCGGAGACCCAGTACTTC
once,TRBJ1-2,TRBV11-3,14,TRBD1,CASSLAGGSYGYTF,TGTGCCAGCAGCTTAGCAGGGGGCAGCTATGGCTACACCTTC
-,TRBJ2-3,TRBV5-1,15,-,CASSSGQTFTDTQYF,TGCGCCAGCAGCTCCGGACAGACCTTCACAGATACGCAGTATTTT
-,TRBJ1-6,TRBV30,14,-,CAWSERGRGSPLHF,TGTGCCTGGAGTGAACGGGGGAGGGGGTCACCCCTCCACTTT
-,TRBJ1-1,TRBV10-1,13,-,CASSPGQNTEAFF,TGCGCCAGCAGTCCGGGACAGAACACTGAAGCTTTCTTT
-,TRBJ1-2,TRBV9,15,-,CASSADLAVSYGYTF,TGTGCCAGCAGCGCCGACTTGGCGGTGAGCTATGGCTACACCTTC
-,TRBJ2-2,TRBV27,15,-,CASSSEGANTGELFF,TGTGCCAGCAGTTCCGAGGGGGCGAACACCGGGGAGCTGTTTTTT
-,TRBJ1-1,TRBV13,14,-,CASSRGRGNTEAFF,TGTGCCAGCAGCCGCGGACGGGGGAACACTGAAGCTTTCTTT
-,TRBJ1-1,TRBV18,11,-,CASSPTGEAFF,TGTGCCAGCTCACCCACAGGGGAAGCTTTCTTT
-,TRBJ1-1,TRBV9,16,-,CASSVSRGDVNTEAFF,TGTGCCAGCAGCGTTTCCAGGGGCGATGTGAACACTGAAGCTTTCTTT
-,TRBJ2-1,TRBV4-2,15,TRBD2,CASSQVTSGNNEQFF,TGTGCCAGCAGCCAAGTTACTAGCGGAAACAATGAGCAGTTCTTC
once,TRBJ1-2,TRBV5-5,17,TRBD1,CASSTGGTGAFMYGYTF,TGTGCCAGCAGCACTGGAGGGACAGGGGCGTTTATGTATGGCTACACCTTC
-,TRBJ1-1,TRBV2,14,-,CASSEIGENTEAFF,TGTGCCAGCAGTGAAATAGGGGAGAACACTGAAGCTTTCTTT
-,TRBJ1-2,TRBV5-6,15,-,CASSLEGGLTYGYTF,TGTGCCAGCAGCTTGGAGGGAGGGCTTACCTATGGCTACACCTTC
-,TRBJ1-5,TRBV6-1,16,-,CASSATGWGRGQPQHF,TGTGCCAGCAGTGCAACAGGGTGGGGTAGGGGTCAGCCCCAGCATTTT
-,TRBJ1-1,TRBV6-5,14,-,CASSAGTRRTEAFF,TGTGCCAGCAGCGCCGGGACAAGGAGGACTGAAGCTTTCTTT
-,TRBJ2-3,TRBV6-5,16,-,CASSYADGHRTDTQYF,TGTGCCAGCAGCTACGCCGATGGACACCGCACAGATACGCAGTATTTT
-,TRBJ2-2,TRBV7-8,14,-,CASSLGGLPGELFF,TGTGCCAGCAGCTTAGGAGGGCTACCCGGGGAGCTGTTTTTT
-,TRBJ1-1,TRBV7-9,15,-,CASSRGARRAPEAFF,TGTGCCAGCAGCCGTGGGGCCCGAAGGGCGCCGGAGGCTTTCTTT
once,TRBJ2-2,TRBV3-1/TRBV3-2,15,TRBD1,CASSQDGTVGGELFF,TGTGCCAGCAGCCAAGATGGGACAGTCGGAGGGGAGCTGTTTTTT
-,TRBJ2-1,TRBV19,17,TRBD1,CASSIARQGASYNEQFF,TGTGCCAGTAGTATAGCTCGACAGGGGGCCTCCTACAATGAGCAGTTCTTC
-,TRBJ2-1,TRBV2,16,-,CASSEAKGGGRNEQFF,TGTGCCAGCAGTGAAGCTAAGGGGGGGGGCCGCAATGAGCAGTTCTTC
-,TRBJ2-3,TRBV18,14,TRBD2,CASSLAGDTDTQYF,TGTGCCAGCTCCCTAGCGGGAGACACAGATACGCAGTATTTT
-,TRBJ2-2,TRBV10-3,16,-,CAISESGASNTGELFF,TGTGCCATCAGTGAGTCAGGGGCGTCGAACACCGGGGAGCTGTTTTTT
once,TRBJ2-6,TRBV11-2,15,-,CASSLRLSGANVLTF,TGTGCCAGCAGCTTAAGACTCTCTGGGGCCAACGTCCTGACTTTC